This T cell receptor beta chain originates from a study of CD8+CD57+ T cells in acquired aplastic anemia. About the study: An average of 3.2 ug of DNA was obtained from sorted CD4+ and CD8+ cells.

Profiling of TCR beta VDJ combinations and CDR3 sequences used genomic DNA as template. Each CDR3 protein is one row after TCRdb ran MiXCR on the reads. The sample yields about half a million distinct CDR3 sequences, roughly 34% seen once. This clonotype turned up a few times. CDR3 length: 14 amino acids. Germline V CDR1 and CDR2: MNHEY, SVGAGI. V was trimmed by 6 bases and J by 4 bases, leaving 15 bases between them. Whoever was chosen for sequencing had shown CD8+CD57+ cell expansion by flow cytometry. Patients had received no therapy at the time of blood sampling. V usage is TRBV6-5 and J usage is TRBJ1-1; D gene unclear. Sequences were obtained from sorted CD4+, CD8+, or CD8+CD57+ T cells (not recorded which) from PBMCs. The source is a human donor with aplastic anemia. The CDR3 bases are TGTGCCAGCAGATTCTTTGGACCAGGCACTGAAGCTTTCTTT. This codes for CASRFFGPGTEAFF.